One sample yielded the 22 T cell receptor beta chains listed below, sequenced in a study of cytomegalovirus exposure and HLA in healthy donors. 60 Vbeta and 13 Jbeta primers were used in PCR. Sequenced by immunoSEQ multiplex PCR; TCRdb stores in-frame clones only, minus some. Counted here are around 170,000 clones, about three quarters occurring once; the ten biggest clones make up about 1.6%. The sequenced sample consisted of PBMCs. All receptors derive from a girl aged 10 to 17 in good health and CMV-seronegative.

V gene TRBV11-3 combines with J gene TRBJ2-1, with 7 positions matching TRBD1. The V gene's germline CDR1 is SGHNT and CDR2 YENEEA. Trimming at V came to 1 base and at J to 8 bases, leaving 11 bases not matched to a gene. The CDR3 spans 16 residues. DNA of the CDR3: TGTGCCAGCAGCTTAGGGATAAGGGGGCGCATTCATGAGCAGTTCTTC. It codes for CASSLGIRGRIHEQFF.

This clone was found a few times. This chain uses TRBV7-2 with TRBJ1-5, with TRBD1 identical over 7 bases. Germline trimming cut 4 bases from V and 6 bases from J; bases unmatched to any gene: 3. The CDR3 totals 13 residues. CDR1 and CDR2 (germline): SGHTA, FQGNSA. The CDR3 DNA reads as TGTGCCAGCAGCTCCGACAGGGCTCAGCCCCAGCATTTT. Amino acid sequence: CASSSDRAQPQHF. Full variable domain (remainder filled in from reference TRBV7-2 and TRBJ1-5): GAGVSQSPSNKVTEKGKDVELRCDPISGHTALYWYRQSLGQGLEFLIYFQGNSAPDKSGLPSDRFSAERTGGSVSTLTIQRTQQEDSAVYLCASSSDRAQPQHFGDGTRLSIL.

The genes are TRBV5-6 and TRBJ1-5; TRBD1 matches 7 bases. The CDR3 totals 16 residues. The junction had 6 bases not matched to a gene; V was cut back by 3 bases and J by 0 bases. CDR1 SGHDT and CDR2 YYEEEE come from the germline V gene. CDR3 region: CASSSRDRYSNQPQHF. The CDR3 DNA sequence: TGTGCCAGCAGCTCCCGGGACAGATATAGCAATCAGCCCCAGCATTTT.

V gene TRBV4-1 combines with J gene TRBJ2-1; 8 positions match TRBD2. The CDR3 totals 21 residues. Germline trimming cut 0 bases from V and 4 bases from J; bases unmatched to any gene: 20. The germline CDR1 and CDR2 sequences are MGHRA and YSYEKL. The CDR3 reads CASSQDREGLGFSQGYNEQFF. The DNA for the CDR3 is TGCGCCAGCAGCCAAGATCGGGAGGGACTAGGATTTTCGCAGGGGTACAATGAGCAGTTCTTC.

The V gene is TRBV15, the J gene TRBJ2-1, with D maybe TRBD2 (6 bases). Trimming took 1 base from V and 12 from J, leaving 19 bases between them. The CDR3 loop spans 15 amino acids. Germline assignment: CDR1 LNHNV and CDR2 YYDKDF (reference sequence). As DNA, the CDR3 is TGTGCCACCAGCAGAGGGGACTTGTACAATGAGTGGCAGTTCTTC. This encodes CATSRGDLYNEWQFF.

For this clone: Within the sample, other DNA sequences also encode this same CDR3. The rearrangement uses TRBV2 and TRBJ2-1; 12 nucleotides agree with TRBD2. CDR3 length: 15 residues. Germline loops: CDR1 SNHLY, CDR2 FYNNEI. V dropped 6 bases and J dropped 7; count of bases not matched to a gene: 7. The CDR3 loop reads CASSPTSGGSNEQFF. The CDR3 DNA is TGTGCCAGCAGCCCGACTAGCGGGGGATCGAATGAGCAGTTCTTC.

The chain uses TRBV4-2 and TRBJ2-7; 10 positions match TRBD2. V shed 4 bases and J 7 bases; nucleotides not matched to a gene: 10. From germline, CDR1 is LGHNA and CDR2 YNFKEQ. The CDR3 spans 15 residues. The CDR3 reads CASSLLSGGAGEQYF. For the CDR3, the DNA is TGTGCCAGCAGCCTACTAAGCGGGGGGGCCGGGGAGCAGTACTTC.

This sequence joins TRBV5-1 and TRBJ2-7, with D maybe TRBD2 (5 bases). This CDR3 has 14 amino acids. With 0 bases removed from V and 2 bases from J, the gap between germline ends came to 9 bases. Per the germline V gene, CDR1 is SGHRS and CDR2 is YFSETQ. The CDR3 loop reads CASSLGRDPYEQYF. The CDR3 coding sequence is TGCGCCAGCAGCTTGGGACGGGATCCCTACGAGCAGTACTTC.

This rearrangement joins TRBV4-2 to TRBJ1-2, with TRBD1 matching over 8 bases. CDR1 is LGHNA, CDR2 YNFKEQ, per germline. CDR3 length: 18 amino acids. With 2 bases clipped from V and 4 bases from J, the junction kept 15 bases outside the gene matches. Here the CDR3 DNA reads TGTGCCAGCAGCCAAACCCCCGGGACAGGATCGGGGGGCTATGGCTACACCTTC. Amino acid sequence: CASSQTPGTGSGGYGYTF.

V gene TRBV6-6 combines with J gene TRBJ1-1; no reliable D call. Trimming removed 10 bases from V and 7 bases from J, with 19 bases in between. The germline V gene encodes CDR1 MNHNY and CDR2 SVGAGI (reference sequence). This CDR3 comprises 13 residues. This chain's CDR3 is CAIQGSGRYEAFF. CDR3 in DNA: TGTGCCATCCAAGGGTCCGGGAGATATGAAGCTTTCTTT.

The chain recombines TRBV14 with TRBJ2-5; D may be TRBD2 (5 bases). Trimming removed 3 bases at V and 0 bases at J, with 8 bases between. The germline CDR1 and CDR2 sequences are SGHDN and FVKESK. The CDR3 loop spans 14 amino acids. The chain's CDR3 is CASSHLGNQETQYF. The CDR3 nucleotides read TGTGCCAGCAGCCACCTCGGGAACCAAGAGACCCAGTACTTC. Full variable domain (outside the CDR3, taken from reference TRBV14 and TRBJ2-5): EAGVTQFPSHSVIEKGQTVTLRCDPISGHDNLYWYRRVMGKEIKFLLHFVKESKQDESGMPNNRFLAERTGGTYSTLKVQPAELEDSGVYFCASSHLGNQETQYFGPGTRLLVL.

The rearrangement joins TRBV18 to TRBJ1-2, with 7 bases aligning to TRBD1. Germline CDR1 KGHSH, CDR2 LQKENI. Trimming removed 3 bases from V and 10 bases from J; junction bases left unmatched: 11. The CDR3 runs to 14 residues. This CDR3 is CASSPYRGFSDYTF. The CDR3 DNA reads TGTGCCAGCTCACCGTACAGGGGATTTAGCGACTACACCTTC. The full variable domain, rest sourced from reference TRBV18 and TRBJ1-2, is NAGVMQNPRHLVRRRGQEARLRCSPMKGHSHVYWYRQLPEEGLKFMVYLQKENIIDESGMPKERFSAEFPKEGPSILRIQQVVRGDSAAYFCASSPYRGFSDYTFGSGTRLTVV.

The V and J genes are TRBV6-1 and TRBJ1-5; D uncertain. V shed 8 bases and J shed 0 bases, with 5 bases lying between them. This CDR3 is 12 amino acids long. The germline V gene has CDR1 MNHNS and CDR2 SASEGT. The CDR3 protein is CASEYSNQPQHF. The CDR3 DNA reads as TGTGCCAGCGAGTATAGCAATCAGCCCCAGCATTTT.

The CDR3 is CASSQVTSGGTGELFF. CDR3 in DNA: TGTGCCAGCAGCCAAGTAACTAGCGGGGGCACCGGGGAGCTGTTTTTT. The J gene is TRBJ2-2, the V gene TRBV4-2; 11 bases line up with TRBD2. Looked up from germline, CDR1 is LGHNA and CDR2 is YNFKEQ. Losses at the gene ends were 1 base for V and 4 bases for J; bases not matched to a gene: 2. This CDR3 has 16 amino acids.

The CDR3 region is CASRGGTVNTEAFF. CDR3 coding DNA: TGTGCCAGCAGGGGGGGGACCGTGAACACTGAAGCTTTCTTT. V is TRBV6-1 and J is TRBJ1-1; a possible D gene is TRBD1 (5 bases). Germline CDR1 reads MNHNS; CDR2 reads SASEGT. The CDR3 covers 14 residues. V dropped 6 bases and J dropped 0 bases, with 11 bases sitting between them.

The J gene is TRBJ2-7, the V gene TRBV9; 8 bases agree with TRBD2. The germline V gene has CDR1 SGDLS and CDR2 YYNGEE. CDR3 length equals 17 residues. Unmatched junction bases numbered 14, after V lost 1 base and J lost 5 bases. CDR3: CASSVTGGRLEVDEQYF. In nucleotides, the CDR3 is TGTGCCAGCAGCGTAACGGGAGGGAGACTAGAGGTTGACGAGCAGTACTTC. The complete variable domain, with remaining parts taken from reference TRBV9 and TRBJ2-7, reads DSGVTQTPKHLITATGQRVTLRCSPRSGDLSVYWYQQSLDQGLQFLIQYYNGEERAKGNILERFSAQQFPDLHSELNLSSLELGDSALYFCASSVTGGRLEVDEQYFGPGTRLTVT.

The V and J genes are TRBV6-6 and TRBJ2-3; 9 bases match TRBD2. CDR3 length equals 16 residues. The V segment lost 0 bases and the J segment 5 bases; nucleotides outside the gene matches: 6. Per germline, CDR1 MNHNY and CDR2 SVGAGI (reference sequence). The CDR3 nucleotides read TGTGCCAGCAGTTACTCGGGGGCTAGCGGGGAAGATACGCAGTATTTT. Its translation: CASSYSGASGEDTQYF.

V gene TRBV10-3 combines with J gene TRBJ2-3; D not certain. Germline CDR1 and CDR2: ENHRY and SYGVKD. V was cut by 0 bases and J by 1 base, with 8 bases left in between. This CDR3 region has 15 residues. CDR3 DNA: TGTGCCATCAGTGAGTCGAACCGGGGCACAGATACGCAGTATTTT. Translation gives CAISESNRGTDTQYF.

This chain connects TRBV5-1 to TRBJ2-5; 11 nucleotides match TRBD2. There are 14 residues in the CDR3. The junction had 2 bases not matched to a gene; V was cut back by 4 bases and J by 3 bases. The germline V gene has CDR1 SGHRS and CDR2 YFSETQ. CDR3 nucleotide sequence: TGCGCCAGCAGCCTAGCGGGGGGCAAAGAGACCCAGTACTTC. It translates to CASSLAGGKETQYF.

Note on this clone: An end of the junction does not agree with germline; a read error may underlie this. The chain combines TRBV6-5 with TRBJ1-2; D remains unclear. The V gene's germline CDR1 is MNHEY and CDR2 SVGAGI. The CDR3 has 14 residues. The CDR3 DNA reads TGTGCCAGCAGTTACTCTAAAGACTCCTATGGCTACAACTTC. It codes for CASSYSKDSYGYNF.

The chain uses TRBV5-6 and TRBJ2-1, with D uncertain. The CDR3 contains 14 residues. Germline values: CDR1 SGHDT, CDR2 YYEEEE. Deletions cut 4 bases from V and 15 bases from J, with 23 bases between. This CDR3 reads CASSPLGSNSPLFF. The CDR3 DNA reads TGTGCCAGCAGCCCTCTGGGCTCCAATTCCCCCCTGTTCTTC.

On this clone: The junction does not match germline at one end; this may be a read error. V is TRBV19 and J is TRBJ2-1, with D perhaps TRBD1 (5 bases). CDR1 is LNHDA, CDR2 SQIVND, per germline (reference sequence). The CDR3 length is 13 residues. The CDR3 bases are TGTGCGAGTAGCCAGGGTCCGTACAATGAGCAGTTCTTC. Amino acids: CASSQGPYNEQFF.